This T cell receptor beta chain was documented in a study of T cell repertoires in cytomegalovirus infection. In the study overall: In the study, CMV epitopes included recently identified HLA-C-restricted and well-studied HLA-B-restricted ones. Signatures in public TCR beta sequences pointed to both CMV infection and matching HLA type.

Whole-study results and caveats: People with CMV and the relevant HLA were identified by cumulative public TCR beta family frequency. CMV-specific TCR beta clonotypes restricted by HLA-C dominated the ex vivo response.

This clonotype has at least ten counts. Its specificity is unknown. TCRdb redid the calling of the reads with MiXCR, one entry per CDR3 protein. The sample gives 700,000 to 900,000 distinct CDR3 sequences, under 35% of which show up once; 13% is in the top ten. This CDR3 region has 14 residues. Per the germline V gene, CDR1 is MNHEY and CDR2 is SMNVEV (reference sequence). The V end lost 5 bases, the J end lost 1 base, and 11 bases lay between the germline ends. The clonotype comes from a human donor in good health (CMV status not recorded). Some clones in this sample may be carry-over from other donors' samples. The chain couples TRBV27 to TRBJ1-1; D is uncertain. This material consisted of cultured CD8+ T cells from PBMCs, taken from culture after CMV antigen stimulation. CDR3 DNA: TGTGCCAGCAGTACAACCCCACGGAACACTGAAGCTTTCTTT. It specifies CASSTTPRNTEAFF.